This T cell receptor (beta chain) was identified in a study of CD8 T cells in ankylosing spondylitis. Overall study findings and caveats: Disease-associated clones were reportedly significantly overrepresented in matched ankylosing spondylitis synovial fluid.

As regards this clonotype: Its antigen remains unknown.

The CDR3 runs to 17 residues. Germline V gene lookup returns CDR1 MNHNS and CDR2 SASEGT. V lost 6 bases, J lost 10 bases, and 17 bases stayed unmatched. One entry per CDR3 protein results from TCRdb running MiXCR on the 5' RACE reads. There are around 150,000 distinct CDR3 sequences in the sample; about 17% occur only once, and about 7.8% lies in the top ten. The sample was blood, either unsorted or a sorted T cell fraction (not recorded which). The source is a male donor with ankylosing spondylitis or in good health (not recorded which). The chain carries TRBV6-1 and TRBJ2-1, with 11 bases fitting TRBD2. CDR3 DNA: TGTGCCAGCAGCCTAAACCTCCTTAGCGGGAGGGGTGGCGAGCAGTTCTTC. Protein sequence: CASSLNLLSGRGGEQFF.